The next 18 T cell receptor beta chains were all read from a single sample in a study of T cells in Graves' hyperthyroidism and ophthalmopathy. Amplified TCR beta CDR3 regions derived from RNA transcripts. The TCR CDR3 was amplified in a first-round RT-PCR using the HTBI primer set. TCRdb reprocessed the multiplex PCR reads with MiXCR, giving one entry per CDR3 protein. The sample holds about 300,000 distinct CDR3 sequences; approximately 18% are singletons and the top ten take under 45%. The material sequenced was blood. These receptors came from a man over 45 with Graves' ophthalmopathy.

This clonotype was picked up many times. The gene calls are TRBV28 and TRBJ2-2; the match to TRBD2 covers 13 bases. Germline CDR1 and CDR2: MDHEN and SYDVKM. The CDR3 spans 15 residues. After removal of 10 bases from V and 4 bases from J, the junction contained 6 bases not matched to a gene. This chain's CDR3 is CATGLAGVRTGELFF. CDR3 DNA sequence: TGTGCCACCGGACTAGCGGGAGTACGCACCGGGGAGCTGTTTTTT.

The sample holds many counts of this clonotype. The chain uses TRBV6-1 and TRBJ1-1; D is unresolved. V was pared by 6 bases and J by 2 bases, with 13 bases between. The CDR3 is 14 amino acids. Germline CDR1 and CDR2: MNHNS and SASEGT. The CDR3 DNA follows: TGTGCCAGCAGCATAGATCAGGTAAACACTGAAGCTTTCTTT. It specifies CASSIDQVNTEAFF.

This clonotype was detected many times. This chain joins TRBV5-1 and TRBJ1-5, with D unclear. The V gene's germline CDR1 is SGHRS and CDR2 YFSETQ. Trimming pared 4 bases from V and 0 bases from J, leaving 11 bases between. There are 15 residues in the CDR3. Here the CDR3 reads CASSVDGYSNQPQHF. The CDR3, as DNA: TGCGCCAGCAGCGTGGACGGTTATAGCAATCAGCCCCAGCATTTT.

This clonotype has a count of ten or more. The chain combines TRBV6-7 with TRBJ2-7; 7 bases align to TRBD2. TRBV6-7 is classed as an ORF, of uncertain function. V lost 10 bases, J lost 0 bases, and 15 bases stayed unmatched. The CDR3 sequence is 16 residues long. The CDR3 DNA is TGTGCCATTAATCCCCCGGACTGCGGGGGCTCCTACGAGCAGTACTTC. Its translation is CAINPPDCGGSYEQYF.

This chain joins TRBV3-1 and TRBJ2-2, with 8 bases that match TRBD2. The trim removed 1 base at V and 2 bases at J, leaving 3 bases unmatched. CDR3 size: 16 residues. Germline CDR1 reads LGHDT; CDR2 reads YNNKEL (reference sequence). CDR3 sequence (DNA): TGTGCCAGCAGCCAAGGACTAGCGCTCAACACCGGGGAGCTGTTTTTT. Protein: CASSQGLALNTGELFF.

This clonotype has only a few counts. The CDR3 here is CASNLGGGTEAFF. Here the CDR3 DNA reads TGTGCCAGCAACCTAGGCGGGGGGACTGAAGCTTTCTTT. V usage is TRBV6-1 and J usage is TRBJ1-1; TRBD1 might be the D (5 bases). Trimming took off 7 bases at V and 5 bases at J, with 14 bases between the two ends. This CDR3 has 13 residues. The germline V gene encodes CDR1 MNHNS and CDR2 SASEGT.

This sequence joins TRBV5-1 and TRBJ2-4; maybe TRBD1 (6 bases). CDR1 is SGHRS and CDR2 is YFSETQ in the germline V gene. The CDR3 is made up of 14 amino acids. The V gene lost 4 bases and the J gene lost 4 bases, with 12 bases spanning the gap. CDR3 in amino acids: CASSETGQKNIQYF. The CDR3 bases are TGCGCCAGCAGCGAAACAGGACAGAAAAACATTCAGTACTTC.

The chain uses TRBV15 and TRBJ1-5, with 10 bases aligning to TRBD1. This CDR3 region has 17 residues. V trimming: 0 bases; J trimming: 4 bases; junction bases outside the gene matches: 6. The V gene's germline CDR1 is LNHNV and CDR2 YYDKDF (reference sequence). In DNA, the CDR3 is TGTGCCACCAGCAGAGATAGGGGGACAGGGGCAAATCAGCCCCAGCATTTT. Residues: CATSRDRGTGANQPQHF.

The rearrangement links TRBV20-1 to TRBJ1-1, with 8 bases fitting TRBD1. The V and J ends lost 1 base and 0 bases, in that order; junction bases with no gene match: 4. Germline assignment: CDR1 DFQATT and CDR2 SNEGSKA (reference sequence). CDR3 length: 15 residues. The CDR3 protein is CSARGTGSMNTEAFF. CDR3 DNA: TGCAGTGCTAGAGGGACAGGGAGCATGAACACTGAAGCTTTCTTT.

This clonotype was detected many times. The chain uses TRBV20-1 and TRBJ2-1; 12 bases fit TRBD2. There are 14 residues in the CDR3. Germline V gene sequence: CDR1 DFQATT, CDR2 SNEGSKA (reference sequence). The V and J ends lost 6 bases and 9 bases, in that order; junction bases with no gene match: 9. CDR3 loop: CSATTSGSVGEQFF. CDR3 sequence (DNA): TGCAGTGCAACGACTAGCGGGAGTGTTGGTGAGCAGTTCTTC.

There are many counts of this clonotype. V gene TRBV7-3 combines with J gene TRBJ2-3; TRBD2 might be the D (5 bases). Germline lookup yields CDR1 SGHTA and CDR2 FQGTGA. Trimming left V 6 bases short and J 0 bases short, with 10 bases between. This CDR3 region has 14 residues. DNA for the CDR3: TGTGCCAGCAGAGGGAGCCTTAGCACAGATACGCAGTATTTT. Translating gives CASRGSLSTDTQYF.

This clonotype has just a few counts. The chain has TRBV20-1 and TRBJ2-7; TRBD2 matches at 9 bases. J was trimmed by 5 bases and V by 0 bases; bases with no gene match: 14. Germline loops: CDR1 DFQATT, CDR2 SNEGSKA (reference sequence). CDR3 length: 17 residues. CDR3 sequence (DNA): TGCAGTGCTAGAGATCCTCGCCGCCCGGGACTAGCTGACGAGCAGTACTTC. Translation: CSARDPRRPGLADEQYF.

The chain employs TRBV13 and TRBJ2-1, with 8 bases lining up with TRBD2. The ends lost 4 bases at V and 1 base at J; junction bases unmatched: 6. CDR3 length equals 16 residues. CDR1 and CDR2 (germline): PRHDT, FYEKMQ (reference sequence). The CDR3 loop is CASSSRGGESYNEQFF. The CDR3 coding sequence is TGTGCCAGCAGCTCCCGGGGGGGGGAATCCTACAATGAGCAGTTCTTC.

This clonotype was observed at least ten times. The genes are TRBV9 and TRBJ2-7; TRBD2 matches 7 bases. Trimming at V came to 4 bases and at J to 4 bases, leaving 8 bases not matched to a gene. From germline, CDR1 is SGDLS and CDR2 YYNGEE. The CDR3 loop spans 14 amino acids. In DNA, the CDR3 is TGTGCCAGCAGCCTGGGGGGGAACGATTACGAGCAGTACTTC. This translates into CASSLGGNDYEQYF.

This clonotype has at least ten counts. CDR3 sequence reads: CASSLTQGADGYTF. The CDR3 DNA reads as TGCGCCAGCAGCTTGACACAGGGGGCAGATGGCTACACCTTC. This chain joins TRBV5-1 and TRBJ1-2; 9 bases fit TRBD1. This CDR3 region has 14 residues. The trim removed 1 base at V and 6 bases at J, leaving 4 bases unmatched. Germline-derived CDR1 and CDR2 are SGHRS and YFSETQ.

This clonotype came up many times. CDR3 loop: CASSLGVEETQYF. DNA for the CDR3: TGTGCCAGCAGCTTAGGTGTAGAAGAGACCCAGTACTTC. The chain combines TRBV11-2 with TRBJ2-5; D remains unclear. Germline V lookup: CDR1 SGHAT, CDR2 FQNNGV. The ends were cut back, 1 base at V and 3 bases at J, with 6 bases in the middle. CDR3 length: 13 amino acids.

This rearrangement joins TRBV9 to TRBJ2-2; a possible D gene is TRBD2 (6 bases). The CDR3 loop spans 17 amino acids. V was shortened by 7 bases and J by 3 bases, with 22 bases between the two germline ends. Germline V lookup: CDR1 SGDLS, CDR2 YYNGEE. CDR3 sequence (DNA): TGTGCCAGCGGTGGTCGTAGGGACTCACCCGACACCGGGGAGCTGTTTTTT. This encodes CASGGRRDSPDTGELFF.

This clonotype was seen repeatedly, ten times or more. V is TRBV20-1 and J is TRBJ2-7, with 8 bases that match TRBD1. There are 15 residues in the CDR3. J lost 2 bases, V lost 6 bases, and 12 bases had no gene match. Germline V CDR1 and CDR2: DFQATT, SNEGSKA (reference sequence). For the CDR3, the DNA is TGCAGTGCCACACCCTACAGGGGGGTGGCCTACGAGCAGTACTTC. This translates into CSATPYRGVAYEQYF.